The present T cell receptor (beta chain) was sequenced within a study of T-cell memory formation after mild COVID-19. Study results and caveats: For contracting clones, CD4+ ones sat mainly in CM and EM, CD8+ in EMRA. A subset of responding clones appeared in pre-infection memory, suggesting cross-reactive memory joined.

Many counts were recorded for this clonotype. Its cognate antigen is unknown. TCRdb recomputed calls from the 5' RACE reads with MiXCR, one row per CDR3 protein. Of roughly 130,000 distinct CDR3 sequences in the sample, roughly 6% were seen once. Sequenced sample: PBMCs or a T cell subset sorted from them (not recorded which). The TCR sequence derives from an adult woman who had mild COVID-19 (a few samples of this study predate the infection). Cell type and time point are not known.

The CDR3 coding sequence is TGTGCCAGCAGCCCGGGACTAGCGGCCCCAGATACGCAGTATTTT. Translating gives CASSPGLAAPDTQYF. This chain connects TRBV5-4 to TRBJ2-3; 11 bases are a match to TRBD2. CDR3 length: 15 residues. Germline V lookup: CDR1 SGHNT, CDR2 YYREEE (reference sequence). J gave up 4 bases and V 4 bases, and 5 bases lay outside the gene matches. Supplemented by reference TRBV5-4 and TRBJ2-3, the full variable domain reads ETGVTQSPTHLIKTRGQQVTLRCSSQSGHNTVSWYQQALGQGPQFIFQYYREEENGRGNFPPRFSGLQFPNYSSELNVNALELDDSALYLCASSPGLAAPDTQYFGPGTRLTVL.